This section outlines one T cell receptor beta chain sequence together with its context. Its antigen is still unknown. The source of the sample is a study of OX40 agonist ivuxolimab in advanced cancers. Study in general: The group had a mean age of around 60 years, ranged from about 23 to 85, and was 80% to 90% male. Findings of the study overall: Expanded clones were, on average, more numerous among CD8+ T cells than CD4+.

Clones were read by immunoSEQ multiplex PCR, and TCRdb kept only the in-frame ones, dropping some. The table lists tens of thousands of clones, 82% of them singletons, with about 0.42% in the top ten. The ends were cut back, 4 bases at V and 2 bases at J, with 20 bases in the middle. CDR1 is KGHSY, CDR2 FQNENV, per germline. This CDR3 contains 17 residues. This TCR came from an adult with an advanced solid tumor such as melanoma, head and neck, liver or kidney cancer. The material sequenced was CD4+ or CD8+ T cells sorted from blood, taken in a trial of the OX40 agonist ivuxolimab. V gene TRBV16 combines with J gene TRBJ1-1, with D perhaps matching TRBD1 (6 bases). CDR3 sequence reads: CASSPPGWGATNTEAFF. CDR3 DNA sequence: TGTGCCAGCAGCCCCCCGGGGTGGGGGGCCACCAACACTGAAGCTTTCTTT. The full variable domain, with the rest looked up from reference TRBV16 and TRBJ1-1, is GEEVAQTPKHLVRGEGQKAKLYCAPIKGHSYVFWYQQVLKNEFKFLISFQNENVFDETGMPKERFSAKCLPNSPCSLEIQATKLEDSAVYFCASSPPGWGATNTEAFFGQGTRLTVV.